This passage covers 5 T cell receptor beta chains from one sample sequenced in a study of regulatory T cells in long-lasting Graves disease. Time point given: persistent/refractory GD, antithyroid drugs over 5 years with positive TRAb. Preparation of the TCR library used RNA extracted from PBMCs. CDR3 regions were amplified by Arm-PCR using iRepertoire HTBI primers to build TCR beta libraries. Each CDR3 protein gets one entry after TCRdb re-called the multiplex PCR reads with MiXCR. The sample lists about 660,000 distinct CDR3 sequences, about 32% occurring once. The source was peripheral blood mononuclear cells (PBMCs), collected when the disease was refractory, from a patient treated with antithyroid drugs. The receptors shown here come from a female donor with Graves disease.

The table lists this clonotype with many counts. The J gene is TRBJ2-5, the V gene TRBV11-1; unclear D gene. In germline, CDR1 is SGHAT, CDR2 FQDESV (reference sequence). The CDR3 is 16 residues long. V dropped 1 base and J dropped 0 bases, with 12 bases sitting between them. Here the CDR3 reads CASSLDSMNNQETQYF. The CDR3 nucleotides are TGTGCCAGCAGCTTAGATTCTATGAACAACCAAGAGACCCAGTACTTC. The variable domain in full, completed from reference TRBV11-1 and TRBJ2-5, reads EAEVAQSPRYKITEKSQAVAFWCDPISGHATLYWYRQILGQGPELLVQFQDESVVDDSQLPKDRFSAERLKGVDSTLKIQPAELGDSAMYLCASSLDSMNNQETQYFGPGTRLLVL.

This clonotype has just a few counts. This sequence joins TRBV20-1 and TRBJ1-2, with D uncertain. The CDR3 is 14 amino acids. Deletions cut 3 bases from V and 0 bases from J, with 11 bases between. The germline gives CDR1 DFQATT, CDR2 SNEGSKA (reference sequence). The CDR3 spells CSASSSYSNYGYTF. The CDR3, as DNA: TGCAGTGCTAGTAGCAGTTATTCTAACTATGGCTACACCTTC.

The V call is TRBV2, the J call TRBJ1-2, with 8 positions matching TRBD1. Looked up from germline, CDR1 is SNHLY and CDR2 is FYNNEI. The ends lost 6 bases at V and 7 bases at J; junction bases unmatched: 19. The CDR3 has 17 amino acids. Written as DNA, the CDR3 is TGTGCCAGCAGATCCTGGTTGGCAGGGGGCAGTGAGTCTGGCTACACCTTC. Residues: CASRSWLAGGSESGYTF.

The sample holds a few counts of this clonotype. The rearrangement joins TRBV12-3 or TRBV12-4 to TRBJ2-2; no clear D. The CDR3 consists of 14 residues. V was pared by 7 bases and J by 4 bases, with 13 bases between. As DNA, the CDR3 is TGTGCCAGCACCCCCATTAGGGCCACCGGGGAGCTGTTTTTT. Amino acids: CASTPIRATGELFF.

This clonotype has a handful of counts. The rearrangement links TRBV27 to TRBJ2-7; 7 bases align to TRBD2. The V gene's germline CDR1 is MNHEY and CDR2 SMNVEV (reference sequence). The CDR3 has 16 amino acids. V trimming: 4 bases; J trimming: 5 bases; junction bases outside the gene matches: 14. The CDR3, as DNA: TGTGCCAGCAGTTCTGATTTTGTGGGAGGGAGGAACGAGCAGTACTTC. This encodes CASSSDFVGGRNEQYF.